This is a list of T cell receptor beta chains from one sample in a study of radiotherapy plus CTLA-4 blockade in lung cancer. The table came from immunoSEQ multiplex PCR; TCRdb's copy has only in-frame clones and leaves some out. The sample records tens of thousands of clones, over 60% being singletons. The starting material was peripheral blood, obtained from a patient treated with radiotherapy plus ipilimumab. The origin of the receptors is a human donor with non-small cell lung cancer who had stable disease on radiotherapy plus ipilimumab. CDR3s include the opening cysteine and the closing phenylalanine or tryptophan. The D gene is left open where the match is weak. Clone sizes are given selectively: once, few, many, or a class where the clone is expanded.

TRBJ2-5 | TRBD2 | TRBV5-1 | - | TGCGCCAGCAGCTTGGTAGCGGGGGAGACCCAGTACTTC | CASSLVAGETQYF
TRBJ2-7 | - | TRBV30 | - | TGTGCCTGGAGTGTACGTAGGGGCTCCTACGAGCAGTACTTC | CAWSVRRGSYEQYF
TRBJ2-3 | TRBD2 | TRBV5-5 | once | TGTGCCAGCAGCTTGGATAGGGGACTAACGCAGTATTTT | CASSLDRGLTQYF
TRBJ2-5 | TRBD1 | TRBV6-6 | - | TGTGCCAGCAGACGGGACAGGGGGCGTTCAGAGACCCAGTACTTC | CASRRDRGRSETQYF
TRBJ2-1 | - | TRBV5-1 | - | TGCGCCAGCAGCTTGGGAGGCAGCAGATACAATGAGCAGTTCTTC | CASSLGGSRYNEQFF
TRBJ1-3 | TRBD1 | TRBV4-2 | few | TGTGCCAGCAGCCAGGGACAGATGGGAAACACCATATATTTT | CASSQGQMGNTIYF
TRBJ2-7 | TRBD1 | TRBV29-1 | - | TGCAGCGCCCGACAGGGGAAGGGCTCCTACGAGCAGTACTTC | CSARQGKGSYEQYF
TRBJ1-2 | - | TRBV6-6 | - | TGTGCCAGCAGTTATCAGGGACAACCAGCTAACTATGGCTACACCTTC | CASSYQGQPANYGYTF
TRBJ2-6 | - | TRBV19 | few | TGTGCCAGTAGTATCATCGGGGTGACTTCGGGGGCCAACGTCCTGACTTTC | CASSIIGVTSGANVLTF
TRBJ1-1 | TRBD1 | TRBV5-1 | few | TGCGCCAGCAGCTCCGGATCGACAGGGAAGTCTTTCTTT | CASSSGSTGKSFF
TRBJ1-4 | - | TRBV2 | once | TGTGCCAGCAGTGAAAAGTTAGGAGTAAGGCTGTTTTTT | CASSEKLGVRLFF
TRBJ1-6 | - | TRBV5-1 | - | TGCGCCAGCAGCTTGCCGGACTCCAATTCACCCCTCCACTTT | CASSLPDSNSPLHF
TRBJ2-5 | - | TRBV2 | - | TGTGCCAGCATGGCGGACACGCAAGAGACCCAGTACTTC | CASMADTQETQYF
TRBJ1-3 | - | TRBV5-1 | - | TGCGCCAGCAGCTTGTCCTCGGGGAGGGCCTCTGGAAACACCATATATTTT | CASSLSSGRASGNTIYF
TRBJ2-1 | - | TRBV11-3 | few | TGTGCCAGCAGCTTAGGCGTAACCACGAACAATGAGCAGTTCTTC | CASSLGVTTNNEQFF
TRBJ2-7 | TRBD1 | TRBV18 | - | TGTGCCAGCTCACAGATGACAGGGGCTAGCTACGAGCAGTACTTC | CASSQMTGASYEQYF
TRBJ1-2 | TRBD1 | TRBV5-1 | - | TGCGCCAGCAGCTTGGCATTGGGACAGGCCTATGGCTACACCTTC | CASSLALGQAYGYTF
TRBJ2-2 | - | TRBV27 | - | TGTGCCAGCGGGCAGGGCAGCGGGGAGCTGTTTTTT | CASGQGSGELFF